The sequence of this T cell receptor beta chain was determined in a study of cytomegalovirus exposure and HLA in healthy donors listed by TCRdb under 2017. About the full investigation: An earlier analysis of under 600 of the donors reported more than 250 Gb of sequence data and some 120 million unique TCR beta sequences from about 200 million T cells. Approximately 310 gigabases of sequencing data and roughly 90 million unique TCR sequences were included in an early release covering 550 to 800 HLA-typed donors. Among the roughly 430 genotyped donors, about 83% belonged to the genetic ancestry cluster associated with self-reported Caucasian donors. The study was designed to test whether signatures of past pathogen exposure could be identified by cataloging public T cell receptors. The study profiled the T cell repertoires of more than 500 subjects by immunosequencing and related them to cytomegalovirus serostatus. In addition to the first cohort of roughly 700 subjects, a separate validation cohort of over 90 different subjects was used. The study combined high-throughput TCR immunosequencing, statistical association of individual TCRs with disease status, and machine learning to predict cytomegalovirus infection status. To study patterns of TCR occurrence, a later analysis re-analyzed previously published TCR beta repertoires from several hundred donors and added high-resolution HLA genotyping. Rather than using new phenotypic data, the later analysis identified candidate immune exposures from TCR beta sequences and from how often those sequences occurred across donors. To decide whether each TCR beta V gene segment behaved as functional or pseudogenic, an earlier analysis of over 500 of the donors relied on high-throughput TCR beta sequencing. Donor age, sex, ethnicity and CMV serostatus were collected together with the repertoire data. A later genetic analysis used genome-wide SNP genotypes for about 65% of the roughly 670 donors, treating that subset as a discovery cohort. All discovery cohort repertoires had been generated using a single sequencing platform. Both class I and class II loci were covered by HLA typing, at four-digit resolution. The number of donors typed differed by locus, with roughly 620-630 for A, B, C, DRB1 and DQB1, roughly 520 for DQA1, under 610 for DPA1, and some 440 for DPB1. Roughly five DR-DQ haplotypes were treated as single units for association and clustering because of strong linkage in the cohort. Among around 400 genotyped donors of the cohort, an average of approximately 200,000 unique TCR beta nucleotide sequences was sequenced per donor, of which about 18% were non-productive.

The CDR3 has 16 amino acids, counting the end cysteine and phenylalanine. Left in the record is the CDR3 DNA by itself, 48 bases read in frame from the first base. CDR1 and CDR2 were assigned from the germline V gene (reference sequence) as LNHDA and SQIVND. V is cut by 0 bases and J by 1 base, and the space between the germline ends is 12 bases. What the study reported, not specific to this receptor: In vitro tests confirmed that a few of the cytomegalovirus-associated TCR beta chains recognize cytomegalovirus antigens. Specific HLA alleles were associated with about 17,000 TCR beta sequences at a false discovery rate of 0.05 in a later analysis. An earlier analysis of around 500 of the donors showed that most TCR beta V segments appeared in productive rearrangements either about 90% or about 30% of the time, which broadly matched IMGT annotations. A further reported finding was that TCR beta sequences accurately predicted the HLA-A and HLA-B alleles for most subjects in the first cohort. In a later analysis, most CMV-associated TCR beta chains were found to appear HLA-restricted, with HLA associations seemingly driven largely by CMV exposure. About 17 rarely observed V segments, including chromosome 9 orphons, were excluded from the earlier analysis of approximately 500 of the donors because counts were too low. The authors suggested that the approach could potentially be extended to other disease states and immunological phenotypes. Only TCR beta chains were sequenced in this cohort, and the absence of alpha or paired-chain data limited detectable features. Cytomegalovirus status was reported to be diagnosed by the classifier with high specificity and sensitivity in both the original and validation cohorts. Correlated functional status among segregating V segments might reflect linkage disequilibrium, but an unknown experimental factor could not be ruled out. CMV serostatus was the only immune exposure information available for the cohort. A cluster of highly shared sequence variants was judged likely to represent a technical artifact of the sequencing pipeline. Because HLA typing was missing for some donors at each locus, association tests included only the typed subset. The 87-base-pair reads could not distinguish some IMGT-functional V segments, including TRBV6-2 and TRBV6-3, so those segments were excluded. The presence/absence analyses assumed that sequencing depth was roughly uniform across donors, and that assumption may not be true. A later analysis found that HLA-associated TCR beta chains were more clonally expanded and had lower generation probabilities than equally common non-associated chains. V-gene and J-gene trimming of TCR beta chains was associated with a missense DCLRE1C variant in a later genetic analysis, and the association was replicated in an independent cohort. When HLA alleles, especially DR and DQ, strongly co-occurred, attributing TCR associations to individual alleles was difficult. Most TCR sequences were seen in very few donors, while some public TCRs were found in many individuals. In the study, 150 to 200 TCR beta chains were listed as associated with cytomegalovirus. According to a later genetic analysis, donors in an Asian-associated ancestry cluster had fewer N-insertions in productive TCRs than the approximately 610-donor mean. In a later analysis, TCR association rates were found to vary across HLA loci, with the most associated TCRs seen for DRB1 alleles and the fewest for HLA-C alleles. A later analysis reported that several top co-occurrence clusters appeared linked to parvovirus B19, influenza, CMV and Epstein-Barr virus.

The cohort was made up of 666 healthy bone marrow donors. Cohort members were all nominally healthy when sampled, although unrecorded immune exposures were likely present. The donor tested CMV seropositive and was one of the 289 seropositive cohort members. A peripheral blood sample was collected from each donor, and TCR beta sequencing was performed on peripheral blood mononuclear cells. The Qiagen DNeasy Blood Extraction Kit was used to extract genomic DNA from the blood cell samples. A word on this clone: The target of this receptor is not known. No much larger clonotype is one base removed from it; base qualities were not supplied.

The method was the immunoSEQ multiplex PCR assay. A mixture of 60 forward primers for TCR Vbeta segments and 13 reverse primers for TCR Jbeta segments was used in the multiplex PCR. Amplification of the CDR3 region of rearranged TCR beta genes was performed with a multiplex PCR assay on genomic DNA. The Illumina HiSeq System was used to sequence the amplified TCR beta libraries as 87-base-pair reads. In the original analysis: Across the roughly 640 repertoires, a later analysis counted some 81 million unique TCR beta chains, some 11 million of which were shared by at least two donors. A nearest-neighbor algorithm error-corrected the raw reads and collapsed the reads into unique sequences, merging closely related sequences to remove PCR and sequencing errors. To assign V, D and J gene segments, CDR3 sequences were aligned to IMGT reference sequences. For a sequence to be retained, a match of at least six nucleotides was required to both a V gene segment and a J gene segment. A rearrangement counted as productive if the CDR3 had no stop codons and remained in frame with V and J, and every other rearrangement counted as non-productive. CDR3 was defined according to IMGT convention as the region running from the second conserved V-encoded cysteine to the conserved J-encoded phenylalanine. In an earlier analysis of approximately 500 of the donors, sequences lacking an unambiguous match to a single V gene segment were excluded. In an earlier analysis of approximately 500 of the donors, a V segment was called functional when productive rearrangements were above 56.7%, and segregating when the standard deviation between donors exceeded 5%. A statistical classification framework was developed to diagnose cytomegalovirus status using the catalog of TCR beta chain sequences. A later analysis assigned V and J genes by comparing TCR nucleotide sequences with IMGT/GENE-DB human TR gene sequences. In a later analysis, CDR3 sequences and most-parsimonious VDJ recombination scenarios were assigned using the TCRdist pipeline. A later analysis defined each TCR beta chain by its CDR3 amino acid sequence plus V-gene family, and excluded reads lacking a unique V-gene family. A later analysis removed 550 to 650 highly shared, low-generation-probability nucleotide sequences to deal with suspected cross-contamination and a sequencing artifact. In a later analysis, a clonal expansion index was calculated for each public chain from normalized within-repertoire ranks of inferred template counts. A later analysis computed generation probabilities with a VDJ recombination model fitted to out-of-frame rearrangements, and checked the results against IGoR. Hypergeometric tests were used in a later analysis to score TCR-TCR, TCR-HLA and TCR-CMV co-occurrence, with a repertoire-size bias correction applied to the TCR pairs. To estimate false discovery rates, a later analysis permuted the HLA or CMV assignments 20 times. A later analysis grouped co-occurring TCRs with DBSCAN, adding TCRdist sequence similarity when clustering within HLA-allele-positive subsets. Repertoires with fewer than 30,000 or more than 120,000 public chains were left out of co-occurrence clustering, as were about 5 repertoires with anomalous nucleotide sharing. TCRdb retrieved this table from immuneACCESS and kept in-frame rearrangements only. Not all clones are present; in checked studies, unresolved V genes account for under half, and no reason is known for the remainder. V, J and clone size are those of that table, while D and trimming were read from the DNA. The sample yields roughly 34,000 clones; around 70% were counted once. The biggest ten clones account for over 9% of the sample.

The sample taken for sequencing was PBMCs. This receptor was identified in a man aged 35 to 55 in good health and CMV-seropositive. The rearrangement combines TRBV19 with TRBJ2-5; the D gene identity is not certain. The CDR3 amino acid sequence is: CASSIDNSASQETQYF. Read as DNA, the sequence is TGTGCCAGTAGTATAGATAACTCGGCTAGCCAAGAGACCCAGTACTTC.